These 10 T cell receptor beta chains share one sample of origin, sequenced in a study of blood T cell repertoires in COVID-19. Clones were sequenced by immunoSEQ multiplex PCR, and TCRdb holds only the in-frame ones, with some missing. The profile covers more than 450,000 clones, with about 90% appearing a single time and under 0.75% taken by the ten largest. The sample consisted of PBMCs or T cells enriched from blood (not recorded which). The receptors here all came from a woman between 18 and 29 years old who had recovered from COVID-19.

The J gene is TRBJ2-5, the V gene TRBV4-1; TRBD1 is a possible D gene (5 bases). This CDR3 spans 13 amino acids. The germline CDR1 and CDR2 sequences are MGHRA and YSYEKL. Trimming removed 3 bases from V and 7 bases from J, with 12 bases in between. This CDR3 reads CASSQAFQGTQYF. DNA for the CDR3: TGCGCCAGCAGCCAGGCCTTCCAGGGGACCCAGTACTTC.

The chain links TRBV6-5 to TRBJ2-3, with 7 bases aligning to TRBD2. The CDR3 spans 13 residues. Looked up from germline, CDR1 is MNHEY and CDR2 is SVGAGI. With V trimmed by 6 bases and J by 6 bases, 6 bases remained unmatched. This CDR3 reads CASRRTRGDTQYF. CDR3 coding DNA: TGTGCCAGCAGGAGAACGCGGGGGGATACGCAGTATTTT.

This chain connects TRBV4-1 to TRBJ1-2, with TRBD1 identical over 8 bases. The CDR3 consists of 14 residues. CDR1 MGHRA and CDR2 YSYEKL come from the germline V gene. J lost 3 bases, V lost 4 bases, and 4 bases had no gene match. The CDR3 is CASSPRTGYYGYTF. In DNA, the CDR3 is TGCGCCAGCAGCCCCCGGACAGGGTACTATGGCTACACCTTC.

The chain recombines TRBV5-1 with TRBJ2-1, with D tentatively TRBD2 (5 bases). This CDR3 contains 13 residues. Trimming pared 4 bases from V and 8 bases from J, leaving 13 bases between. Germline V gives CDR1 SGHRS, CDR2 YFSETQ. The CDR3: CASSTGPGYEQFF. The CDR3 DNA reads TGCGCCAGCAGCACCGGTCCGGGGTATGAGCAGTTCTTC.

The rearrangement uses TRBV28 and TRBJ1-2; D gene unclear. The CDR3 has 12 amino acids. Trimming cost V 5 bases and J 3 bases, with 7 bases left between them. CDR1 MDHEN and CDR2 SYDVKM come from the germline V gene. The CDR3 region is CASSPRDYGYTF. CDR3 bases: TGTGCCAGCAGTCCTCGGGACTATGGCTACACCTTC.

V is TRBV27 and J is TRBJ2-7; 8 bases map to TRBD2. Germline CDR1 reads MNHEY; CDR2 reads SMNVEV (reference sequence). This CDR3 contains 16 residues. Germline trimming cut 3 bases from V and 0 bases from J; bases unmatched to any gene: 7. This CDR3 is CASSLRGAPISYEQYF. CDR3 bases: TGTGCCAGCAGTTTGCGGGGGGCACCCATCTCCTACGAGCAGTACTTC.

V gene TRBV18 combines with J gene TRBJ1-2; no clear D gene. The germline V and J ends were trimmed by 3 bases and 4 bases, with 21 bases remaining between them. Looked up from germline, CDR1 is KGHSH and CDR2 is LQKENI. The CDR3 extends over 17 amino acids. The CDR3 loop is CASSPLPEWYRSYGYTF. CDR3 DNA sequence: TGTGCCAGCTCACCTCTACCCGAATGGTACAGAAGCTATGGCTACACCTTC.

The rearrangement joins TRBV15 to TRBJ2-7, with D possibly TRBD2 on 5 matching bases. The CDR3 is 16 amino acids. The germline V gene encodes CDR1 LNHNV and CDR2 YYDKDF (reference sequence). Trimming removed 0 bases from V and 1 base from J, with 13 bases in between. In DNA, the CDR3 is TGTGCCACCAGCAGAGAAGGAGGTACGTCGTCCTACGAGCAGTACTTC. Translation: CATSREGGTSSYEQYF.

The V and J genes are TRBV5-1 and TRBJ2-3; maybe TRBD1 (6 bases). The CDR3 spans 14 residues. V was clipped by 2 bases and J by 4 bases, with 11 bases between them. CDR1 is SGHRS and CDR2 is YFSETQ in the germline V gene. In nucleotides, the CDR3 is TGCGCCAGCAGCTTAGGACAGAAACCAGATACGCAGTATTTT. It is translated as CASSLGQKPDTQYF.

The chain couples TRBV18 to TRBJ1-2; D might be TRBD1 (6 bases). The germline gives CDR1 KGHSH, CDR2 LQKENI. The V end lost 3 bases, the J end lost 6 bases, and 11 bases lay between the germline ends. This CDR3 is 13 amino acids long. This chain's CDR3 is CASSPGQDNGYTF. The CDR3 nucleotides are TGTGCCAGCTCACCGGGACAAGACAATGGCTACACCTTC.